One and the same sample provided the 24 T cell receptor beta chains below, sequenced in a study of T cell responses to AZD1222 COVID-19 vaccine. The table came from immunoSEQ multiplex PCR; TCRdb's copy has only in-frame clones and leaves some out. This sample has roughly 100,000 clones, with 87% found just once. This sample comprised peripheral blood, obtained 28 days after the second AZD1222 dose. These receptors all come from an adult who received the AZD1222 COVID-19 vaccine.

The chain links TRBV5-1 to TRBJ2-2; no firm D call. V lost 0 bases, J lost 4 bases, and 10 bases lay in between. Germline lookup yields CDR1 SGHRS and CDR2 YFSETQ. There are 15 residues in the CDR3. CDR3 amino acids: CASSLELVTTGELFF. The CDR3 DNA reads TGCGCCAGCAGCTTGGAGCTAGTTACCACCGGGGAGCTGTTTTTT.

This clone came up once. The chain combines TRBV6-2 or TRBV6-3 with TRBJ2-2; D gene uncertain. CDR3 length: 13 residues. Trimming left V 0 bases short and J 5 bases short, with 4 bases between. The V gene's germline CDR1 is MNHEY and CDR2 SVGEGT. The chain's CDR3 is CASSYSETGELFF. The CDR3 region has the DNA TGTGCCAGCAGTTACTCGGAGACCGGGGAGCTGTTTTTT.

This chain uses TRBV11-2 with TRBJ2-1; D gene unclear. This CDR3 spans 13 amino acids. The germline V gene has CDR1 SGHAT and CDR2 FQNNGV. V was pared by 0 bases and J by 7 bases, with 7 bases between. Here the CDR3 reads CASSLEAYNEQFF. The CDR3 DNA is TGTGCCAGCAGCTTAGAAGCTTATAATGAGCAGTTCTTC.

This clone was observed a few times. This sequence joins TRBV9 and TRBJ2-1, with 12 bases fitting TRBD2. The V gene's germline CDR1 is SGDLS and CDR2 YYNGEE. The V gene end was trimmed by 3 bases and the J gene end by 4 bases; junction bases not matched to a gene: 5. The CDR3 loop spans 16 amino acids. DNA of the CDR3: TGTGCCAGCAGCGCCCTAGCGGGAGGGCCTTACAATGAGCAGTTCTTC. Its protein is CASSALAGGPYNEQFF.

V is TRBV27 and J is TRBJ1-6, with TRBD1 matching over 8 bases. Trimming at V came to 2 bases and at J to 8 bases, leaving 2 bases not matched to a gene. CDR1 is MNHEY, CDR2 SMNVEV, per germline (reference sequence). The CDR3 is 14 residues long. The CDR3: CASSLGQGYSPLHF. The DNA of the CDR3 is TGTGCCAGCAGTTTAGGACAGGGTTATTCACCCCTCCACTTT.

This clone showed up just a few times. This sequence joins TRBV5-1 and TRBJ2-5; 8 nucleotides match TRBD1. V lost 0 bases and J lost 9; bases outside the gene matches: 7. CDR1 SGHRS and CDR2 YFSETQ come from the germline V gene. CDR3 length: 14 amino acids. The CDR3 sequence: CASSLGQGLGAQYF. The CDR3 DNA follows: TGCGCCAGCAGCTTGGGACAGGGGCTAGGGGCCCAGTACTTC.

This clone has only one observation. The J gene is TRBJ2-1, the V gene TRBV4-1, with D uncertain. V was clipped by 1 base and J by 0 bases, with 7 bases between them. This CDR3 has 15 residues. CDR1 and CDR2 (germline): MGHRA, YSYEKL. CDR3 in DNA: TGCGCCAGCAGCCAAGGGGCAGACTCCTACAATGAGCAGTTCTTC. Its protein product is CASSQGADSYNEQFF.

The rearrangement uses TRBV28 and TRBJ1-5, with D unclear. Per germline, CDR1 MDHEN and CDR2 SYDVKM. This CDR3 spans 13 amino acids. Deletions cut 3 bases from V and 7 bases from J, with 10 bases between. The CDR3 DNA reads TGTGCCAGCAGTTTTGGATTGTGGCAGCCCCAGCATTTT. Protein sequence: CASSFGLWQPQHF.

This clone was seen a few times. The chain employs TRBV4-3 and TRBJ2-3, with 12 bases fitting TRBD2. Trimming removed 1 base from V and 3 bases from J; junction bases left unmatched: 5. Germline lookup yields CDR1 LGHNA and CDR2 YSLEER. This CDR3 is built from 17 residues. The CDR3 DNA sequence: TGCGCCAGCAGCCAAGGCCTAGCGGGAGGGCCGACAGATACGCAGTATTTT. Its protein is CASSQGLAGGPTDTQYF.

The V and J genes are TRBV6-1 and TRBJ1-1; D remains unclear. V shed 2 bases and J shed 1 base, with 5 bases lying between them. Germline V lookup: CDR1 MNHNS, CDR2 SASEGT. This CDR3 contains 13 residues. The DNA of the CDR3 is TGTGCCAGCAGTGAACAGTGGAACACTGAAGCTTTCTTT. As protein: CASSEQWNTEAFF.

This chain uses TRBV13 with TRBJ2-4; D is perhaps TRBD2 (7 bases). Germline V gene lookup returns CDR1 PRHDT and CDR2 FYEKMQ (reference sequence). The CDR3 spans 14 residues. Trimming pared 2 bases from V and 9 bases from J, leaving 14 bases between. The DNA of the CDR3 is TGTGCCAGCAGCTTAAGCCTTAGGGGGGGCATTCAGTACTTC. Translation gives CASSLSLRGGIQYF.

The chain recombines TRBV5-5 with TRBJ2-2; D is uncertain. Trimming took 2 bases from V and 6 from J, leaving 5 bases between them. CDR1 is SGHKS and CDR2 is YYEKEE in the germline V gene (reference sequence). CDR3 length equals 12 residues. CDR3 sequence (DNA): TGTGCCAGCAGCTTCGTCCCCGGGGAGCTGTTTTTT. Translating gives CASSFVPGELFF.

This clone occurred once. The chain has TRBV21-1 and TRBJ2-3. TRBV21-1 is a recognized pseudogene. CDR3 length: 23 amino acids. In DNA, the CDR3 is TGTGCCAGCAGCAAAGGTGGGGGCTTCGCGGGATATACAGAGGAATTACGCACAGATACGCAGTATTTT. This gives the protein CASSKGGGFAGYTEELRTDTQYF.

The rearrangement links TRBV28 to TRBJ2-3; D not resolved. Trimming removed 8 bases from V and 0 bases from J, with 15 bases in between. CDR1 and CDR2 (germline): MDHEN, SYDVKM. CDR3 size: 15 residues. The CDR3 coding sequence is TGTGCCAGCGCCAGCGCCGCCGCTAGCACAGATACGCAGTATTTT. Translated: CASASAAASTDTQYF.

V is TRBV28 and J is TRBJ1-3; D uncertain. Germline lookup yields CDR1 MDHEN and CDR2 SYDVKM. This CDR3 is built from 13 residues. V was clipped by 8 bases and J by 0 bases, with 8 bases between them. For the CDR3, the DNA is TGTGCCAGCTTGCCAGGCTCTGGAAACACCATATATTTT. This codes for CASLPGSGNTIYF.

The V gene is TRBV19, the J gene TRBJ1-1, with D possibly TRBD1 on 5 matching bases. Germline V lookup: CDR1 LNHDA, CDR2 SQIVND (reference sequence). The CDR3 totals 12 residues. With 3 bases removed from V and 10 bases from J, the gap between germline ends came to 12 bases. CDR3 in DNA: TGTGCCAGTAGTATCTTTCAGGGTACAGCTTTCTTT. Protein: CASSIFQGTAFF.

This chain joins TRBV6-2 or TRBV6-3 and TRBJ2-1, with TRBD1 matching over 7 bases. The germline V gene has CDR1 MNHEY and CDR2 SVGEGT. J gave up 5 bases and V 6 bases, and 4 bases lay outside the gene matches. This CDR3 is built from 13 residues. The CDR3 nucleotides read TGTGCCAGCAGCCCAACAGGGGACAATGAGCAGTTCTTC. It specifies CASSPTGDNEQFF.

This clone was observed many times. J is TRBJ1-6 and V is TRBV3-1 (or the pseudogene TRBV3-2); D gene unclear. The CDR3 is made up of 12 amino acids. Germline V lookup: CDR1 LGHDT, CDR2 YNNKEL (reference sequence). V dropped 2 bases and J dropped 8 bases, with 4 bases sitting between them. The CDR3 DNA sequence: TGTGCCAGCAGCCAACTCCATTCACCCCTCCACTTT. Translated: CASSQLHSPLHF.

The chain employs TRBV14 and TRBJ2-3, with 7 positions matching TRBD2. Looked up from germline, CDR1 is SGHDN and CDR2 is FVKESK. The CDR3 is 17 amino acids. V was clipped by 5 bases and J by 5 bases; unmatched bases: 16. The chain's CDR3 is CASSWTMSGAGEDTQYF. The CDR3 coding sequence is TGTGCCAGCAGCTGGACTATGAGCGGGGCGGGGGAAGATACGCAGTATTTT.

V and J are TRBV20-1 and TRBJ1-5, with D uncertain. The germline V gene encodes CDR1 DFQATT and CDR2 SNEGSKA (reference sequence). The length of the CDR3 is 15 residues. The ends were cut back, 3 bases at V and 4 bases at J, with 16 bases in the middle. CDR3 amino acids: CSASQSSMGNQPQHF. The CDR3 DNA sequence: TGCAGTGCTAGTCAGTCTAGTATGGGTAATCAGCCCCAGCATTTT.

The rearrangement uses TRBV6-5 and TRBJ1-1, with D unresolved. The V and J ends lost 3 bases and 8 bases respectively, with 7 bases between them. Germline assignment: CDR1 MNHEY and CDR2 SVGAGI. This CDR3 is 11 amino acids long. CDR3 protein: CASSYVGEAFF. CDR3 sequence (DNA): TGTGCCAGCAGTTATGTGGGGGAAGCTTTCTTT.

The V gene is TRBV28, the J gene TRBJ2-7; TRBD2 is a possible D gene (5 bases). This CDR3 is built from 12 residues. V lost 6 bases and J lost 6, with 12 bases in between. Germline V gives CDR1 MDHEN, CDR2 SYDVKM. In DNA, the CDR3 is TGTGCCAGCAGCCACGGGATACTCGAGCAGTACTTC. It specifies CASSHGILEQYF. The full variable domain, in which reference TRBV28 and TRBJ2-7 provide the parts outside the CDR3, is DVKVTQSSRYLVKRTGEKVFLECVQDMDHENMFWYRQDPGLGLRLIYFSYDVKMKEKGDIPEGYSVSREKKERFSLILESASTNQTSMYLCASSHGILEQYFGPGTRLTVT.

The chain recombines TRBV6-5 with TRBJ2-5; 9 bases are shared with TRBD1. This CDR3 has 14 residues. Trimming at V came to 8 bases and at J to 3 bases, leaving 7 bases not matched to a gene. The germline V gene has CDR1 MNHEY and CDR2 SVGAGI. In DNA form, the CDR3 reads TGTGCCAGCTCCATCCGGGACAGGGAAGAGACCCAGTACTTC. Translating it yields CASSIRDREETQYF.

The chain uses TRBV2 and TRBJ1-6; 8 nucleotides align to TRBD1. The CDR3 is made up of 16 amino acids. With 1 base clipped from V and 9 bases from J, the junction kept 8 bases outside the gene matches. The germline V gene encodes CDR1 SNHLY and CDR2 FYNNEI. The CDR3 DNA is TGTGCCAGCAGTGAAGGGGGCAGGGGGCCAAGTTCACCCCTCCACTTT. Protein: CASSEGGRGPSSPLHF.